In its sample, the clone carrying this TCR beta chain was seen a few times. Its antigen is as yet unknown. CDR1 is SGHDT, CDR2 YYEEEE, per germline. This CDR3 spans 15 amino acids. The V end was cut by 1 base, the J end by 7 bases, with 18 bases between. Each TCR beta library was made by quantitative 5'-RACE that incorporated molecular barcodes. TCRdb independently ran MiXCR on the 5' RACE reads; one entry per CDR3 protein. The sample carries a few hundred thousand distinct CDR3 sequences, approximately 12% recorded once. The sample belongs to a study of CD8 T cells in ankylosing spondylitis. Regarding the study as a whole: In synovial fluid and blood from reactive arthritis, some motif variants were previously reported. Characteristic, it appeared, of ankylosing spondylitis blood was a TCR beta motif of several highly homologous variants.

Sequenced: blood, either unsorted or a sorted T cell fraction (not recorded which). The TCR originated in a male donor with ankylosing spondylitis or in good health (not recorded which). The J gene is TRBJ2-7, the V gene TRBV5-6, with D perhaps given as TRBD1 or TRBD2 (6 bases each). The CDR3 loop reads CASSLSRQDYYEQYF. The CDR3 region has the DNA TGTGCCAGCAGCTTGTCGCGACAGGACTATTATGAGCAGTACTTC.